A selection of T cell receptor beta chains follows, all from one sample in a study of blood T cell repertoires in COVID-19. TCRdb's copy holds only in-frame clones and misses some; the assay was immunoSEQ multiplex PCR. The sample shows fewer than 25,000 clones, about 90% of them seen only once. Input material: peripheral blood. These receptor sequences come from a man aged 70 or older with acute or convalescent COVID-19. Both conserved end residues are part of each CDR3. The D gene is left open where the match is weak. Clone size appears in some rows only: once, few, many, or a class for an expanded clone.

cdr3_length j_call v_call d_call clone_size cdr3_nt cdr3_aa
14 TRBJ2-1 TRBV5-1 . . TGCGCCAGCAGCGCGGGACTTCTAAACAATGAGCAGTTCTTC CASSAGLLNNEQFF
14 TRBJ1-6 TRBV6-6 TRBD1 . TGTGCCAGCAGCAAGGGACAGGAGGGCTCACCCCTCCACTTT CASSKGQEGSPLHF
14 TRBJ2-1 TRBV7-2 . . TGTGCCAGCAGCACAGGGGGGGGCGGGAATGAGCAGTTCTTC CASSTGGGGNEQFF
13 TRBJ2-7 TRBV14 . . TGTGCCAGCAGCCAAACAGCCCCCTACGAGCAGTACTTC CASSQTAPYEQYF
15 TRBJ2-2 TRBV11-2 . . TGTGCCAGCAGCCCGATTCAGGGTATCACCGGGGAGCTGTTTTTT CASSPIQGITGELFF
17 TRBJ1-5 TRBV19 . once TGTGCCAGTAGCATTTTTGGGGACACCCTTCAGAATCAGCCCCAGCATTTT CASSIFGDTLQNQPQHF
15 TRBJ1-6 TRBV6-2/TRBV6-3 TRBD1 once TGTGCCAGCAGTCCCCGGGACAGGCCTACTCAGACCCTCCACTTT CASSPRDRPTQTLHF
16 TRBJ2-7 TRBV7-9 TRBD1 . TGTGCCAGCAGCTTCGCCGGGACAGGGCTCCCTAGGGAGCAGTACTTC CASSFAGTGLPREQYF
14 TRBJ1-6 TRBV3-1/TRBV3-2 . . TGTGCCAGCAGCCAAGGTGGCAAGAATTCACCCCTCCACTTT CASSQGGKNSPLHF
13 TRBJ2-2 TRBV30 . . TGTGCCTGGAGCCAGGACAGTCCCGGGGAGCTGTTTTTT CAWSQDSPGELFF
12 TRBJ2-3 TRBV19 . . TGTGCCAGTAGCCTTAGCGGTAATACGCAGTATTTT CASSLSGNTQYF
14 TRBJ2-3 TRBV24-1 . . TGTGCCACCAGTGACAGTCACGGGACAGATACGCAGTATTTT CATSDSHGTDTQYF
14 TRBJ1-2 TRBV5-4 TRBD1 . TGTGCCAGCAGCGCGGGGACAGGGGGAAGGGGCTACACCTTC CASSAGTGGRGYTF
15 TRBJ2-2 TRBV5-1 . . TGCGCCAGCAGCCTCCTGGGCCCAAACACCGGGGAGCTGTTTTTT CASSLLGPNTGELFF
16 TRBJ2-2 TRBV28 TRBD1 . TGTGCCAGCATTAGAAGGGGACAGGGGAACACCGGGGAGCTGTTTTTT CASIRRGQGNTGELFF
13 TRBJ2-7 TRBV7-2 TRBD1 . TGTGCCAGCAAACCGGGACAGACCTACGAGCAGTACTTC CASKPGQTYEQYF
15 TRBJ2-2 TRBV7-9 TRBD1 . TGTGCCAGCAGCCGGACAGGGGGCGATACCGGGGAGCTGTTTTTT CASSRTGGDTGELFF
14 TRBJ1-1 TRBV10-3 TRBD1 . TGTGCCACCTACGCCCCACAGGGGGGCACTGAAGCTTTCTTT CATYAPQGGTEAFF
16 TRBJ2-2 TRBV5-6 TRBD2 . TGTGCCAGCAGGAAGGGCCTAGCGGGAGGAACCGGGGAGCTGTTTTTT CASRKGLAGGTGELFF
14 TRBJ2-1 TRBV19 TRBD2 few TGTGCCAGTAGCCCCGGGACTAGCGGGAGGATTCAGTTCTTC CASSPGTSGRIQFF
12 TRBJ1-2 TRBV7-9 . . TGTGCCAGCAGCCGAGAGAACTATGGCTACACCTTC CASSRENYGYTF
13 TRBJ2-7 TRBV25-1 . . TGTGCCAGCAGTGATAGCTGGTCGTACGAGCAGTACTTC CASSDSWSYEQYF
17 TRBJ2-2 TRBV15 TRBD1 . TGTGCCACCAGCAGAGACAGACAGGGGGCGGACACCGGGGAGCTGTTTTTT CATSRDRQGADTGELFF
12 TRBJ2-1 TRBV12-3/TRBV12-4 . . TGTGCCAGCAGTTTAATCCCCGGTGAGCAGTTCTTC CASSLIPGEQFF
15 TRBJ1-3 TRBV3-1/TRBV3-2 . . TGTGCCAGCAGCCCGCAGTCCGCCTCTGGAAACACCATATATTTT CASSPQSASGNTIYF
16 TRBJ2-1 TRBV28 TRBD2 once TGTGCCAGCAGCTATAGCGGGTTAGGGTCCTACAATGAGCAGTTCTTC CASSYSGLGSYNEQFF
15 TRBJ2-2 TRBV6-1 . . TGTGCCAGCAGCCTCGGGACTTTTAACACCGGGGAGCTGTTTTTT CASSLGTFNTGELFF
15 TRBJ2-3 TRBV30 TRBD2 . TGTGCCTGGAGGCCCCTAGCGGGGAACACAGATACGCAGTATTTT CAWRPLAGNTDTQYF
14 TRBJ2-2 TRBV28 TRBD2 . TGTGCCAGCAGTTTCGGGGGGATCACCGGGGAGCTGTTTTTT CASSFGGITGELFF
13 TRBJ2-5 TRBV3-1/TRBV3-2 TRBD2 once TGTGCCAGCACCATCCGGGGGGGAGAGACCCAGTACTTC CASTIRGGETQYF
14 TRBJ2-7 TRBV12-2 . . TGTGCAAGTCCCAACGGGACAGAGCCCTGCGAGCAGTACTTC CASPNGTEPCEQYF
13 TRBJ2-2 TRBV6-6 . . TGTGCCAGCAGTTCCCAGGGAAGCGGGGAGCTGTTTTTT CASSSQGSGELFF
16 TRBJ2-1 TRBV27 . . TGTGCCAGCACCCTCTCGGCGGCGAGTTCCTACAATGAGCAGTTCTTC CASTLSAASSYNEQFF
16 TRBJ1-4 TRBV6-1 . . TGTGCCAGCAGTGAAGATTTGGGGGCCTTTTTTTCTGTCCTGATTTTT CASSEDLGAFFSVLIF
13 TRBJ2-7 TRBV18 TRBD2 once TGTGCCAGCTCACCACCCGGGGGGGACGAGCAGTACTTC CASSPPGGDEQYF
16 TRBJ1-1 TRBV6-2/TRBV6-3 TRBD1 . TGTGCCAGCAGATACGGACAGGTCATCCGGGGGACTGAAGCTTTCTTT CASRYGQVIRGTEAFF
15 TRBJ2-1 TRBV20-1 . once TGCAGTGCTAGTATCCCGGGGAGCTCCTACAATGAGCAGTTCTTC CSASIPGSSYNEQFF
13 TRBJ2-2 TRBV6-5 . . TGTGCCGGCAGTTTACGGTCCCCCGGGGAGCTGTTTTTT CAGSLRSPGELFF
14 TRBJ2-3 TRBV2 . . TGTGCCAGCAGCCCAGGGTTGGGGAGGGATACGCAGTATTTT CASSPGLGRDTQYF
14 TRBJ2-1 TRBV10-3 . . TGTGCCATCAGTGAGTCGAACAGGGATGGTGAGCAGTTCTTC CAISESNRDGEQFF
14 TRBJ1-2 TRBV6-2/TRBV6-3 . . TGTGCCAGCAGTTACCGACAGGCTGACTATGGCTACACCTTC CASSYRQADYGYTF
14 TRBJ1-4 TRBV29-1 . . TGCAGCGTTGGATCAACAGGGTCGAATGAAAAACTGTTTTTT CSVGSTGSNEKLFF
15 TRBJ2-1 TRBV3-1/TRBV3-2 . . TGTGCCAGCAGCCCCATCCGTTCTGCTGGGGCCGCACAGTTCTTC CASSPIRSAGAAQFF
15 TRBJ2-3 TRBV4-3 . . TGCGCCAGCAGCCAAGGGGAGGGGGGCACAGATACGCAGTATTTT CASSQGEGGTDTQYF
15 TRBJ2-3 TRBV4-3 TRBD1 . TGCGCCAGCAGCCAAGCGGGGACAGGCACAGATACGCAGTATTTT CASSQAGTGTDTQYF
15 TRBJ2-3 TRBV7-8 TRBD1 . TGTGCCAGCTCCCCCCAACAGGGGGCGCGAGCGACGCAGTATTTT CASSPQQGARATQYF